These 17 T cell receptor beta chains were all obtained from the same sample, sequenced in a study of CXCR3-negative and CXCR3-positive naive CD8 T cells. Whole-study results and caveats: CXCR3-negative naive cells had less hydrophobic TRB CDR3s than did CXCR3-positive naive cells.

No antigen has been identified for these receptors. With UMI labels, 5' RACE was used to prepare the TRB cDNA libraries. Following a re-call of the 5' RACE reads, TCRdb has one entry per CDR3 protein and lacks DNA. The table lists some 8,000 distinct CDR3 sequences, with about 2% in the top ten. Sequencing was done on a sample of naive CXCR3+ CD8+ T cells from blood. Subset specified: CD45RO-CCR7+CD27+CD95- naive CD8+ T cells expressing CXCR3 (TNR3+). The origin of the receptors is a human donor in good health. Some clones in this sample may be carry-over from other donors' samples.

This clonotype shows up as medium-sized (0.01 to 0.1%) by frequency. This chain links TRBV11-2 with TRBJ2-3; absent DNA, TCRdb's TRBD2 call cannot be checked. The CDR3 totals 18 residues. In germline, CDR1 is SGHAT, CDR2 FQNNGV. The CDR3 protein is CASSLPLAGPSSTDTQYF.

Frequency places this clonotype as medium-sized (0.01 to 0.1%). This sequence joins TRBV5-1 and TRBJ2-1; TCRdb reports TRBD1, a call that lacks DNA to check it against. This CDR3 is built from 15 residues. Germline V gene sequence: CDR1 SGHRS, CDR2 YFSETQ. CDR3 in amino acids: CASSLGPGIGNEQFF.

The chain combines TRBV19 with TRBJ2-1; checking the TCRdb D call of TRBD2 is not possible without DNA. Per germline, CDR1 LNHDA and CDR2 SQIVND (reference sequence). CDR3 length: 15 residues. CDR3 residues: CASSVWGDQYNEQFF.

V usage is TRBV6-6 and J usage is TRBJ2-3; TCRdb proposes TRBD2, but this gene call is untestable without DNA. The CDR3 consists of 14 residues. Germline CDR1 and CDR2: MNHNY and SVGAGI (reference sequence). CDR3 sequence: CASTASASGDTQYF.

This clonotype is called medium-sized (0.01 to 0.1%) based on its frequency. The chain carries TRBV12-3 or TRBV12-4 and TRBJ2-4; TCRdb gives TRBD2 as the D gene, but with no DNA this cannot be confirmed. The CDR3 is 17 residues long. The CDR3 loop is CASSFSSGRAPTNIQYF.

V usage is TRBV5-1 and J usage is TRBJ2-7; there is no DNA to check the TCRdb D call of TRBD1. The CDR3 spans 14 residues. Germline CDR1 and CDR2: SGHRS and YFSETQ. Here the CDR3 reads CASSRTTDSYEQYF. Using reference TRBV5-1 and TRBJ2-7 for the parts outside the CDR3, the full variable domain is KAGVTQTPRYLIKTRGQQVTLSCSPISGHRSVSWYQQTPGQGLQFLFEYFSETQRNKGNFPGRFSGRQFSNSRSEMNVSTLELGDSALYLCASSRTTDSYEQYFGPGTRLTVT.

The chain is built from TRBV5-1 and TRBJ2-1. CDR3 length: 15 amino acids. CDR1 is SGHRS and CDR2 is YFSETQ in the germline V gene. CDR3 residues: CASSHGQGMYNEQFF.

CDR3: CSVGDPNMGARGYTF. The chain joins TRBV29-1 to TRBJ1-2; TCRdb selects TRBD1, and the lack of DNA leaves this call unchecked. The CDR3 runs 15 residues. The germline V gene encodes CDR1 SQVTM and CDR2 ANQGSEA.

The chain combines TRBV10-3 with TRBJ2-1; absent DNA, TCRdb's TRBD2 call cannot be checked. Per germline, CDR1 ENHRY and CDR2 SYGVKD. There are 19 residues in the CDR3. CDR3 protein: CAISGGGTTFSASYNEQFF.

This clonotype is medium-sized by frequency. This rearrangement joins TRBV27 to TRBJ1-1; the D call from TCRdb, TRBD1, cannot be confirmed without DNA. This CDR3 contains 12 residues. The germline gives CDR1 MNHEY, CDR2 SMNVEV (reference sequence). CDR3: CASSTGATEAFF.

The chain employs TRBV29-1 and TRBJ2-7; TCRdb's assignment of TRBD2 cannot be checked, as there is no DNA. This CDR3 is 16 amino acids long. Germline V gene lookup returns CDR1 SQVTM and CDR2 ANQGSEA. CDR3 sequence reads: CSVERLEASGRYEQYF.

The J gene is TRBJ2-3, the V gene TRBV7-9; TCRdb outputs TRBD2, but without DNA this stays unchecked. The CDR3 spans 15 residues. Looked up from germline, CDR1 is SEHNR and CDR2 is FQNEAQ (reference sequence). This CDR3 reads CASSFSSGKTDTQYF.

The chain uses TRBV21-1 and TRBJ2-7; TCRdb outputs TRBD2, but without DNA this stays unchecked. TRBV21-1 is annotated as a pseudogene. This CDR3 spans 16 amino acids. This CDR3 reads CASSKAERRLSYEQYF.

This clonotype is medium-sized by frequency. The CDR3 loop reads CASSYLGATEAFF. The chain recombines TRBV6-2 or TRBV6-3 with TRBJ1-1. The CDR3 sequence is 13 residues long. Germline values: CDR1 MNHEY, CDR2 SVGEGT.

This clonotype is labeled medium-sized based on frequency. The V gene is TRBV7-2, the J gene TRBJ2-2. CDR1 is SGHTA, CDR2 FQGNSA, per germline. This CDR3 has 14 amino acids. The CDR3 loop is CASSLAGYTGELFF. The variable domain in full, with the rest retrieved from reference TRBV7-2 and TRBJ2-2, is GAGVSQSPSNKVTEKGKDVELRCDPISGHTALYWYRQSLGQGLEFLIYFQGNSAPDKSGLPSDRFSAERTGGSVSTLTIQRTQQEDSAVYLCASSLAGYTGELFFGEGSRLTVL.

The rearrangement links TRBV5-1 to TRBJ2-7. The CDR3 runs 14 residues. Germline V gives CDR1 SGHRS, CDR2 YFSETQ. CDR3 protein: CASSSGDGDYEQYF.

Considering frequency, this clonotype is medium-sized (0.01 to 0.1%). The chain couples TRBV20-1 to TRBJ1-2; TCRdb's D call of TRBD1 is untestable without DNA. The CDR3 has 13 amino acids. Germline-derived CDR1 and CDR2 are DFQATT and SNEGSKA (reference sequence). The CDR3 loop is CSARDRDSYGYTF.